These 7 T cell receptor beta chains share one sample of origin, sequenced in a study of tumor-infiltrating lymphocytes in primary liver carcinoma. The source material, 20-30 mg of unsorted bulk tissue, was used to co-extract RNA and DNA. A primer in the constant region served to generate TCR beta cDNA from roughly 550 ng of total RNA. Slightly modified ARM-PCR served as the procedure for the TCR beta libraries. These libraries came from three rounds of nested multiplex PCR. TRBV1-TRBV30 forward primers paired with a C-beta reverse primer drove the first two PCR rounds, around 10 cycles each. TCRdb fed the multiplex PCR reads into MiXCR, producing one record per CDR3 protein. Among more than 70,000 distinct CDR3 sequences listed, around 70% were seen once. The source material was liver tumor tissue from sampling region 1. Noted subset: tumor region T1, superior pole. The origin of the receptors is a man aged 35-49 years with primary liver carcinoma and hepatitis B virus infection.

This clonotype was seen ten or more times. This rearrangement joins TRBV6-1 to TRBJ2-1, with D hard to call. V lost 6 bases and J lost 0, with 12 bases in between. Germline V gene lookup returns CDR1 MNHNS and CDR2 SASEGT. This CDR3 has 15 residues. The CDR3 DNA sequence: TGTGCCAGCAGCCCCACCGGGCTCTCCTACAATGAGCAGTTCTTC. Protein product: CASSPTGLSYNEQFF.

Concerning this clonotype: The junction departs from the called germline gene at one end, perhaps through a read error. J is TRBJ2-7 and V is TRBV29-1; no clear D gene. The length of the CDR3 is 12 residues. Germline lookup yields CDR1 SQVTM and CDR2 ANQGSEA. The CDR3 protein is CSVGRNSYKQCF. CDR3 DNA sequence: TGCAGCGTTGGGCGCAACTCCTACAAGCAGTGCTTC.

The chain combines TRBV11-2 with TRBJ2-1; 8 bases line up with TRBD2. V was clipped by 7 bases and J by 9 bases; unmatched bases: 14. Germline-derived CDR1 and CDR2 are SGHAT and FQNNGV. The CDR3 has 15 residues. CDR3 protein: CASNLTSGGGSEQFF. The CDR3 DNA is TGTGCCAGCAACCTAACTAGCGGTGGGGGAAGTGAGCAGTTCTTC.

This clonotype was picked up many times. This CDR3 reads CASSGTTLGETQYF. CDR3 nucleotides: TGTGCCAGCAGTGGGACCACTCTGGGGGAGACCCAGTACTTC. This chain links TRBV12-3 or TRBV12-4 with TRBJ2-5; possibly TRBD1 or TRBD2 for D (5 bases each). Trimming stripped 5 bases from V and 5 bases from J, with 15 bases between. The CDR3 is made up of 14 amino acids.

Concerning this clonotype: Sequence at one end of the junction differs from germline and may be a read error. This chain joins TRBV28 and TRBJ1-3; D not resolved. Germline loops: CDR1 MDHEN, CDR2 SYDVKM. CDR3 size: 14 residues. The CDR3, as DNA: TGTGTCAGCAGCCCAATTATGCCTGGAAACACCATATATTTT. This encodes CVSSPIMPGNTIYF.

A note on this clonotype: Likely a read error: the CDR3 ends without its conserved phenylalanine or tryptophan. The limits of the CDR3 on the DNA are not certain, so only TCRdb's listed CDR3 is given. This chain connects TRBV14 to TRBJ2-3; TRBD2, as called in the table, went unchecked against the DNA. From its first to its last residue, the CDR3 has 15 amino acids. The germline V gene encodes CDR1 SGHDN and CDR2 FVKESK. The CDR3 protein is CASSQGTSGIDTQYL.

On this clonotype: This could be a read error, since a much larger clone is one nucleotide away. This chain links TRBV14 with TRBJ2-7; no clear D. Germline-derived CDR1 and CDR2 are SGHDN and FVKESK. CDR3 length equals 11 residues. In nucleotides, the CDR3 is TGTACCAGCAGCCAAGGATACGAGCAGTACTTC. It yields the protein CTSSQGYEQYF. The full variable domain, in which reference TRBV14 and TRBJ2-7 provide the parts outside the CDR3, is EAGVTQFPSHSVIEKGQTVTLRCDPISGHDNLYWYRRVMGKEIKFLLHFVKESKQDESGMPNNRFLAERTGGTYSTLKVQPAELEDSGVYFCTSSQGYEQYFGPGTRLTVT.